The 22 T cell receptor beta chains presented below share a single source sample, sequenced in a study of blood T cell repertoires in COVID-19. Profiling relied on immunoSEQ multiplex PCR, and the TCRdb table lists in-frame clones only, not all of them. This repertoire shows about 400,000 clones, around nine tenths found once; its top ten account for roughly a tenth. Sequences were obtained from PBMCs or T cells enriched from blood (not recorded which). These receptors were obtained from a woman aged 45-65 years who had recovered from COVID-19.

V gene TRBV28 combines with J gene TRBJ1-1; perhaps TRBD1 as D (6 bases). There are 13 residues in the CDR3. The germline V and J ends were trimmed by 9 bases and 1 base, with 12 bases remaining between them. CDR1 is MDHEN, CDR2 SYDVKM, per germline. Written as DNA, the CDR3 is TGTGCCAGTCAGGGGAGTGGGAACACTGAAGCTTTCTTT. It codes for CASQGSGNTEAFF.

The chain combines TRBV19 with TRBJ1-1; D is unresolved. Germline V gene lookup returns CDR1 LNHDA and CDR2 SQIVND (reference sequence). CDR3 length: 14 residues. Trimming left V 0 bases short and J 7 bases short, with 12 bases between. This chain's CDR3 is CASSIESLDYEAFF. CDR3 sequence (DNA): TGTGCCAGTAGTATAGAATCCCTGGACTATGAAGCTTTCTTT.

The CDR3 spells CASSRLAGGSSYNEQFF. In DNA, the CDR3 is TGTGCCAGCAGCCGCCTAGCGGGGGGGAGCTCCTACAATGAGCAGTTCTTC. The chain combines TRBV11-3 with TRBJ2-1, with 12 bases identical to TRBD2. Losses at the gene ends were 5 bases for V and 0 bases for J; bases not matched to a gene: 5. Per the germline V gene, CDR1 is SGHNT and CDR2 is YENEEA. CDR3 length equals 17 residues.

The V and J genes are TRBV6-2 or TRBV6-3 and TRBJ1-2; tentative D call: TRBD1 (6 bases). The germline CDR1 and CDR2 sequences are MNHEY and SVGEGT. The V gene lost 5 bases and the J gene lost 5 bases, with 18 bases spanning the gap. The CDR3 sequence is 15 residues long. The CDR3 here is CASSDRFLDVYGYTF. CDR3 sequence (DNA): TGTGCCAGCAGTGACAGGTTTTTAGATGTTTATGGCTACACCTTC.

The gene calls are TRBV27 and TRBJ1-2; 12 bases are shared with TRBD1. V trimming: 6 bases; J trimming: 7 bases; junction bases outside the gene matches: 6. Germline CDR1 MNHEY, CDR2 SMNVEV (reference sequence). The CDR3 runs 14 residues. CDR3 in DNA: TGTGCCAGCAGGCAGCCGGGACAGGGGGCTGGCTACACCTTC. Protein: CASRQPGQGAGYTF.

The chain carries TRBV30 and TRBJ1-4; 9 bases map to TRBD1. This CDR3 region has 17 residues. V was clipped by 2 bases and J by 4 bases; unmatched bases: 11. CDR1 and CDR2 from the germline V gene are GTSNPN and SVGIG (reference sequence). This chain's CDR3 is CAWSWRYGTGINEKLFF. The CDR3 nucleotides read TGTGCCTGGAGTTGGCGATACGGGACAGGGATTAATGAAAAACTGTTTTTT.

The V call is TRBV21-1, the J call TRBJ1-2; TRBD1 is the table's D call and was not checked against the DNA. TRBV21-1 is a known pseudogene. The CDR3 is 19 amino acids. The CDR3 is CASSKSKGAEHFPGRGYTF. Written as DNA, the CDR3 is TGTGCCAGCAGCAAATCAAAGGGGGCGGAACACTTCCCGGGGAGGGGCTACACCTTC.

The chain couples TRBV3-1 (or the pseudogene TRBV3-2) to TRBJ2-3; TRBD2 agrees at 9 bases. With 0 bases clipped from V and 8 bases from J, the junction kept 15 bases outside the gene matches. Germline CDR1 LGHDT, CDR2 YNNKEL (reference sequence). CDR3 length: 18 residues. The CDR3 protein is CASSQEFLAGPRAGTQYF. CDR3 in DNA: TGTGCCAGCAGCCAAGAGTTTCTAGCGGGGCCCCGCGCCGGTACGCAGTATTTT.

V gene TRBV13 combines with J gene TRBJ1-6, with TRBD1 matching 10 bases. The CDR3 contains 15 residues. V lost 5 bases, J lost 9 bases, and 7 bases stayed unmatched. The germline V gene has CDR1 PRHDT and CDR2 FYEKMQ (reference sequence). As DNA, the CDR3 is TGTGCCAGCAGCCGGACAGGGGGTTTTGTTTCACCCCTCCACTTT. This translates into CASSRTGGFVSPLHF.

This clone showed up just a few times. The V gene is TRBV6-5, the J gene TRBJ1-4; 7 nucleotides align to TRBD1. Germline assignment: CDR1 MNHEY and CDR2 SVGAGI. The CDR3 extends over 14 amino acids. The V gene end was trimmed by 5 bases and the J gene end by 6 bases; junction bases not matched to a gene: 6. The CDR3 region has the DNA TGTGCCAGCAGTCCCGGGACAGAAGATGAAAAACTGTTTTTT. Its translation: CASSPGTEDEKLFF.

The chain couples TRBV7-8 to TRBJ1-5, with 7 bases aligning to TRBD1. Trimming removed 4 bases from V and 1 base from J; junction bases left unmatched: 7. Per the germline V gene, CDR1 is SGHVS and CDR2 is FQNEAQ. CDR3 size: 16 residues. The CDR3 loop is CASSYGPQGSNQPQHF. CDR3 coding DNA: TGTGCCAGCAGCTACGGACCACAGGGGAGCAATCAGCCCCAGCATTTT.

The chain carries TRBV28 and TRBJ1-1; 8 bases fit TRBD1. From germline, CDR1 is MDHEN and CDR2 SYDVKM. V was pared by 6 bases and J by 8 bases, with 11 bases of the junction left unmatched. The CDR3 extends over 14 amino acids. The CDR3 sequence is CASSLTGEREEAFF. CDR3 nucleotide sequence: TGTGCCAGCAGCCTGACAGGGGAAAGGGAGGAAGCTTTCTTT.

The V and J genes are TRBV2 and TRBJ1-5; TRBD1 agrees at 11 bases. The CDR3 loop spans 14 amino acids. The V gene end was trimmed by 4 bases and the J gene end by 6 bases; junction bases not matched to a gene: 2. CDR1 and CDR2 from the germline V gene are SNHLY and FYNNEI. The CDR3 region has the DNA TGTGCCAGCAGTGGGACAGGGGGCGGTCAGCCCCAGCATTTT. The encoded protein is CASSGTGGGQPQHF.

V usage is TRBV6-5 and J usage is TRBJ2-7, with TRBD1 matching 12 bases. CDR1 and CDR2 (germline): MNHEY, SVGAGI. This CDR3 has 15 residues. The ends lost 6 bases at V and 4 bases at J; junction bases unmatched: 7. CDR3 coding DNA: TGTGCCAGCAGGGGGGACAGGGGGCTGAGGTACGAGCAGTACTTC. The encoded protein is CASRGDRGLRYEQYF.

The DNA for the CDR3 is TGTGCCACCAGAGGGACAGGGGACACAGATACGCAGTATTTT. Amino acid sequence: CATRGTGDTDTQYF. The chain couples TRBV24-1 to TRBJ2-3, with 10 bases identical to TRBD1. The germline V gene encodes CDR1 KGHDR and CDR2 SFDVKD. The junction had 2 bases not matched to a gene; V was cut back by 7 bases and J by 2 bases. This CDR3 has 14 amino acids.

V usage is TRBV10-3 and J usage is TRBJ2-1, with 13 bases matching TRBD2. Per germline, CDR1 ENHRY and CDR2 SYGVKD. CDR3 size: 15 residues. J lost 8 bases, V lost 7 bases, and 8 bases had no gene match. The chain's CDR3 is CAINSGLAGVDEQFF. Here the CDR3 DNA reads TGTGCCATCAACTCAGGACTAGCGGGGGTGGATGAGCAGTTCTTC.

The V and J genes are TRBV7-9 and TRBJ1-2; TRBD1 aligns across 8 bases. The V gene's germline CDR1 is SEHNR and CDR2 FQNEAQ (reference sequence). The J segment lost 5 bases and the V segment lost 5 bases, leaving 19 bases of the junction unmatched. This CDR3 has 18 amino acids. The CDR3 spells CASSTPTRPGQDDYGYTF. CDR3 DNA: TGTGCCAGCAGCACGCCCACGAGACCGGGACAGGACGATTATGGCTACACCTTC. The whole variable domain, filled in from reference TRBV7-9 and TRBJ1-2, reads DTGVSQNPRHKITKRGQNVTFRCDPISEHNRLYWYRQTLGQGPEFLTYFQNEAQLEKSRLLSDRFSAERPKGSFSTLEIQRTEQGDSAMYLCASSTPTRPGQDDYGYTFGSGTRLTVV.

This clone appeared a single time. The chain links TRBV4-3 to TRBJ2-3; 8 bases match TRBD2. The CDR3 is 14 residues long. CDR1 and CDR2 (germline): LGHNA, YSLEER. The trim removed 0 bases at V and 14 bases at J, leaving 10 bases unmatched. The CDR3 nucleotides read TGCGCCAGCAGCCAAGATAGGGCCAGCGGGGGTTTGTATTTT. Translation gives CASSQDRASGGLYF.

The chain recombines TRBV7-8 with TRBJ1-3, with 7 bases identical to TRBD1. This CDR3 comprises 16 residues. Germline values: CDR1 SGHVS, CDR2 FQNEAQ. Germline trimming cut 0 bases from V and 0 bases from J; bases unmatched to any gene: 2. The DNA of the CDR3 is TGTGCCAGCAGCTTAGCCCGGGACAGCTCTGGAAACACCATATATTTT. Its translation is CASSLARDSSGNTIYF.

The chain uses TRBV7-9 and TRBJ1-5, with 9 bases lining up with TRBD1. In germline, CDR1 is SEHNR, CDR2 FQNEAQ (reference sequence). This CDR3 is 16 amino acids long. V lost 4 bases to trimming and J lost 3 bases; unmatched junction nucleotides: 7. The CDR3, as DNA: TGTGCCAGCAGCTACACAGGACAGGGGTACAATCAGCCCCAGCATTTT. Translation: CASSYTGQGYNQPQHF.

This clone was found a few times. The chain is built from TRBV7-2 and TRBJ1-2; D is unclear. The germline V gene has CDR1 SGHTA and CDR2 FQGNSA. The CDR3 has 13 residues. Deletions cut 8 bases from V and 5 bases from J, with 15 bases between. CDR3 coding DNA: TGTGCCAGCGTCGAGGTGGGGAGATATGGCTACACCTTC. It is translated as CASVEVGRYGYTF.

On this clone itself: Other DNA sequences in the same sample also yield this CDR3. This rearrangement joins TRBV18 to TRBJ1-2; D call uncertain. Germline CDR1 is KGHSH and CDR2 is LQKENI. The V and J ends lost 3 bases and 4 bases respectively, with 12 bases between them. The CDR3 runs 14 residues. The CDR3 DNA reads as TGTGCCAGCTCACCGCCTCAAGGGAGCTATGGCTACACCTTC. Translating gives CASSPPQGSYGYTF.